Listed below are T cell receptor beta chains from one sample, sequenced in a study of shared clonotypes between healthy human individuals. Assay: immunoSEQ multiplex PCR; the TCRdb copy retains only in-frame clones and omits some. Here the sample spans some 2.3 million clones, just over 90% being singletons. The sample taken for sequencing was naive CD4+ T cells from PBMCs. The origin of the receptors is a man aged 18 to 35 in good health. Some clones in this sample may be carry-over from other donors' samples. CDR3s include the opening cysteine and the closing phenylalanine or tryptophan. The order of the fields is V gene, CDR3 length, clone size, D gene, J gene, CDR3 DNA, CDR3 protein. A D gene is named only where the DNA matches it firmly. Rows give clone size only sometimes, using once, few, many, or a class for an expanded clone.

TRBV5-4	17	.	.	TRBJ1-1	TGTGCCAGCAGCCCGATGCGAGGGGTGGGTATGAACACTGAAGCTTTCTTT	CASSPMRGVGMNTEAFF
TRBV10-1	14	.	.	TRBJ2-2	TGCGCCAGCACTGCGAGTCTAGCGCCCGGGGAGCTGTTTTTT	CASTASLAPGELFF
TRBV5-1	16	.	.	TRBJ2-3	TGCGCCAGCAGCCCAAAAATCGGGAGCCCCACAGATACGCAGTATTTT	CASSPKIGSPTDTQYF
TRBV27	16	.	TRBD2	TRBJ2-7	TGTGCCAGCAGTTTAAGGGGACTAGCGACTTCCTACGAGCAGTACTTC	CASSLRGLATSYEQYF
TRBV6-5	15	once	TRBD2	TRBJ2-7	TGTGCCAGCAGTTACCAGCTAGCGGGCGCTTACGAGCAGTACTTC	CASSYQLAGAYEQYF
TRBV28	15	.	TRBD2	TRBJ2-7	TGTGCCAGCAGTTTAGAGCGGGAGGCAACCTACGAGCAGTACTTC	CASSLEREATYEQYF
TRBV6-1	14	.	.	TRBJ2-3	TGTGCCAGCAGTCGGACAGCTAGCACAGATACGCAGTATTTT	CASSRTASTDTQYF
TRBV7-3	15	once	TRBD2	TRBJ2-3	TGTGCCAGCACCCTAGGGACTAGCGGCACAGATACGCAGTATTTT	CASTLGTSGTDTQYF
TRBV28	14	.	.	TRBJ2-7	TGTGCCACCGAACAGGCCTCAGGGACCTACGAGCAGTACTTC	CATEQASGTYEQYF
TRBV18	18	.	.	TRBJ2-7	TGTGCCAGCTCACTTTTCACCTCCCAGGCAGCGTCAACCTACGAGCAGTACTTC	CASSLFTSQAASTYEQYF
TRBV28	15	.	TRBD1	TRBJ1-5	TGTGCCAGCAGTTTAGGGACAGGAGGTGATCAGCCCCAGCATTTT	CASSLGTGGDQPQHF
TRBV7-2	17	.	TRBD2	TRBJ2-7	TGTGCCAGCAGCCAAACCCCGGGGGGGGCTAGGGCCTACGAGCAGTACTTC	CASSQTPGGARAYEQYF
TRBV7-2	16	.	TRBD2	TRBJ2-7	TGTGCCAGCAGCTTAGTGGGGGGGAGGGCGACCTACGAGCAGTACTTC	CASSLVGGRATYEQYF
TRBV28	12	.	.	TRBJ2-1	TGTGCCAGCAGTCCGAGGCCCGTATACAAGTTCTTC	CASSPRPVYKFF
TRBV10-3	13	.	TRBD1	TRBJ1-2	TGTGCCATCAGTGGACAGGGTTCGGACGGCTACACCTTC	CAISGQGSDGYTF
TRBV19	16	.	TRBD2	TRBJ2-5	TGTGCCAGTACCGACGGACTAGCGGGAACCCAAGAGACCCAGTACTTC	CASTDGLAGTQETQYF
TRBV27	13	once	.	TRBJ1-1	TGTGCCAGCAGTTTAGCATTTGGCACTGAAGCTTTCTTT	CASSLAFGTEAFF
TRBV2	16	.	.	TRBJ1-5	TGTGCCAGCAGTAGCAAAGTACAGTATAGCAATCAGCCCCAGCATTTT	CASSSKVQYSNQPQHF
TRBV7-2	13	once	.	TRBJ1-6	TGTGCCAGCAGGGAGGGATTCGCCTCACCCCTCCACTTT	CASREGFASPLHF
TRBV9	15	.	TRBD2	TRBJ2-1	TGTGCCAGCAGCCTCAGGACTAGCGGTAACAATGAGCAGTTCTTC	CASSLRTSGNNEQFF
TRBV15	15	.	.	TRBJ1-5	TGTGCCACCAGCCGTTCCGGGGGTCCGGAGCAGCCCCAGCATTTT	CATSRSGGPEQPQHF
TRBV2	14	.	TRBD1	TRBJ1-1	TGTGCCAGCAGTTTCTCGACAGGGGACACTGAAGCTTTCTTT	CASSFSTGDTEAFF
TRBV6-6	13	.	.	TRBJ2-7	TGTGCCAGCAGTAGACCCCCGGGAGTCGAGCAGTACTTC	CASSRPPGVEQYF